One and the same sample provided the 31 T cell receptor beta chains below, sequenced in a study of shared clonotypes between healthy human individuals (dated by TCRdb to about 2020). Libraries were made using the immunoSEQ multiplex PCR assay. As stored in TCRdb, this immuneACCESS dataset retains in-frame rearrangements with V and J assigned. A fraction of the clones does not appear; measured against another copy, unresolved V genes explain less than half of the discrepancy, and the remainder lacks a known reason. Within this sample are some 690,000 clones, with 90% of them counted one time only. The ten largest clones take up 34% of the sample. Material: memory CD8+ T cells from PBMCs. The cell subset or site label, as the study defines it: CD45RO+ cells pooled with CCR7-negative TemRA cells. These receptors all come from a man aged 18 to 30 in good health. Some clones in this sample may be carry-over from other donors' samples.

This chain links TRBV27 with TRBJ2-3, with no clear D. The CDR3 spans 14 residues. V lost 3 bases, J lost 0 bases, and 7 bases lay in between. Per the germline V gene, CDR1 is MNHEY and CDR2 is SMNVEV (reference sequence). The CDR3 coding sequence is TGTGCCAGCAGTTTCGTGGTCAGCACAGATACGCAGTATTTT. This translates into CASSFVVSTDTQYF.

The chain has TRBV27 and TRBJ1-5, with D maybe TRBD1 (5 bases). The V gene lost 5 bases and the J gene lost 4 bases, with 21 bases spanning the gap. The CDR3 length is 17 residues. Looked up from germline, CDR1 is MNHEY and CDR2 is SMNVEV (reference sequence). CDR3 loop: CASSTKAPGATNQPQHF. The CDR3 nucleotides read TGTGCCAGCAGTACCAAGGCCCCCGGGGCCACGAATCAGCCCCAGCATTTT.

This CDR3 is CASRDRGGTEAFF. The CDR3, as DNA: TGTGCCAGCAGGGACAGGGGGGGTACTGAAGCTTTCTTT. This chain uses TRBV2 with TRBJ1-1; 10 bases map to TRBD1. V lost 6 bases and J lost 5; bases outside the gene matches: 3. The CDR3 sequence is 13 residues long. Germline CDR1 SNHLY, CDR2 FYNNEI.

The V call is TRBV2, the J call TRBJ2-7; tentatively, D is TRBD2 (7 bases). V was trimmed by 10 bases and J by 1 base, leaving 20 bases between them. The CDR3 totals 15 residues. Germline CDR1 is SNHLY and CDR2 is FYNNEI. Written as DNA, the CDR3 is TGTGCCACCCTCGGGGTAGGGAGGGGGTCCTACGAGCAGTACTTC. Its translation: CATLGVGRGSYEQYF.

This rearrangement joins TRBV27 to TRBJ2-5; 13 positions agree with TRBD2. The germline V gene encodes CDR1 MNHEY and CDR2 SMNVEV (reference sequence). The trim removed 6 bases at V and 4 bases at J, leaving 8 bases unmatched. The CDR3 length is 16 residues. The CDR3: CASSLLGLAGAETQYF. Written as DNA, the CDR3 is TGTGCCAGCAGCCTGCTCGGACTAGCGGGAGCAGAGACCCAGTACTTC.

The V and J genes are TRBV16 and TRBJ2-7, with unresolved D. Germline CDR1 is KGHSY and CDR2 is FQNENV. Trimming left V 3 bases short and J 3 bases short, with 9 bases between. This CDR3 is built from 13 residues. Written as DNA, the CDR3 is TGTGCCAGCAGCCACGGTGGGGACTACGAGCAGTACTTC. Encoded protein: CASSHGGDYEQYF.

This chain uses TRBV7-9 with TRBJ2-3; the D gene could be TRBD1 or TRBD2 (5 bases each). The V gene lost 8 bases and the J gene lost 4 bases, with 7 bases spanning the gap. Germline values: CDR1 SEHNR, CDR2 FQNEAQ (reference sequence). CDR3 length: 11 residues. As DNA, the CDR3 is TGTGCCAGCTTGGGGGCAGATACGCAGTATTTT. The encoded protein is CASLGADTQYF.

This chain uses TRBV7-8 with TRBJ1-5, with D unclear. There are 12 residues in the CDR3. In germline, CDR1 is SGHVS, CDR2 FQNEAQ. The ends were cut back, 8 bases at V and 3 bases at J, with 8 bases in the middle. As DNA, the CDR3 is TGTGCCAGCGGGGAAACCAATCAGCCCCAGCATTTT. It is translated as CASGETNQPQHF. The full variable domain, rest sourced from reference TRBV7-8 and TRBJ1-5, is GAGVSQSPRYKVAKRGQDVALRCDPISGHVSLFWYQQALGQGPEFLTYFQNEAQLDKSGLPSDRFFAERPEGSVSTLKIQRTQQEDSAVYLCASGETNQPQHFGDGTRLSIL.

This chain uses TRBV2 with TRBJ2-7; D tentatively fits TRBD1 or TRBD2 (6 bases each). The CDR3 covers 15 residues. Germline values: CDR1 SNHLY, CDR2 FYNNEI. Trimming took off 2 bases at V and 4 bases at J, with 15 bases between the two ends. CDR3 sequence: CASSERGALLYEQYF. The CDR3 DNA sequence: TGTGCCAGCAGTGAAAGGGGGGCCCTACTTTACGAGCAGTACTTC.

This chain connects TRBV11-2 to TRBJ2-1; D uncertain. The CDR3 consists of 17 residues. Between the trimmed V and J ends, which lost 1 base and 6 bases, there was a span of 19 bases. The germline V gene encodes CDR1 SGHAT and CDR2 FQNNGV. CDR3 coding DNA: TGTGCCAGCAGCTTAGTCCCCGGCGGAGCGTTGGTCAATGAGCAGTTCTTC. Translating it yields CASSLVPGGALVNEQFF.

The V gene is TRBV27, the J gene TRBJ2-1, with 11 bases fitting TRBD2. This CDR3 spans 16 amino acids. In germline, CDR1 is MNHEY, CDR2 SMNVEV (reference sequence). V was clipped by 2 bases and J by 5 bases; unmatched bases: 5. The CDR3 nucleotides read TGTGCCAGCAGTTTAAAACCTAGCGGGAGGAACAATGAGCAGTTCTTC. This sequence encodes CASSLKPSGRNNEQFF.

With regard to this clone: The junction and the germline gene differ at one end; a read error may be behind it. The rearrangement joins TRBV2 to TRBJ2-1; 9 nucleotides agree with TRBD2. This CDR3 spans 14 amino acids. The germline CDR1 and CDR2 sequences are SNHLY and FYNNEI. The CDR3 nucleotides read TGTGCCAGCAGCGAAGATAGCGGGAGAAATGAGCAGTTCTTC. Amino acids: CASSEDSGRNEQFF.

The chain employs TRBV7-9 and TRBJ2-3, with TRBD2 identical over 7 bases. The V segment lost 5 bases and the J segment 3 bases; nucleotides outside the gene matches: 11. Per germline, CDR1 SEHNR and CDR2 FQNEAQ (reference sequence). The CDR3 runs 16 residues. The CDR3 DNA reads TGTGCCAGCAGCGGCCCCCCGGGACTACAGACAGATACGCAGTATTTT. It codes for CASSGPPGLQTDTQYF.

J is TRBJ2-3 and V is TRBV28; possible D gene TRBD1, 9 bases. The CDR3 has 17 amino acids. The germline V and J ends were trimmed by 4 bases and 15 bases, with 32 bases remaining between them. CDR1 and CDR2 from the germline V gene are MDHEN and SYDVKM. The CDR3 sequence is CASSSWSEQGAGLGQYF. The CDR3 DNA is TGTGCCAGCAGTTCATGGTCTGAACAGGGGGCGGGACTAGGCCAATATTTT. Complete variable domain (other parts from reference TRBV28 and TRBJ2-3): DVKVTQSSRYLVKRTGEKVFLECVQDMDHENMFWYRQDPGLGLRLIYFSYDVKMKEKGDIPEGYSVSREKKERFSLILESASTNQTSMYLCASSSWSEQGAGLGQYFGPGTRLTVL.

The chain has TRBV14 and TRBJ2-7; D is perhaps TRBD1 (6 bases). Trimming cost V 8 bases and J 2 bases, with 13 bases left between them. The CDR3 covers 13 residues. Germline lookup yields CDR1 SGHDN and CDR2 FVKESK. The CDR3 reads CASSSDRAYEQYF. The CDR3 DNA reads as TGTGCCAGCTCTTCGGACAGAGCCTACGAGCAGTACTTC.

The chain is built from TRBV28 and TRBJ2-1; D may be TRBD1 (5 bases). This CDR3 region has 18 residues. V lost 5 bases to trimming and J lost 5 bases, with 25 bases between them. The germline V gene encodes CDR1 MDHEN and CDR2 SYDVKM. The DNA of the CDR3 is TGTGCCAGCAGTCCCCTCATTGACAGCGACAAACCCAACAATGAGCAGTTCTTC. Protein sequence: CASSPLIDSDKPNNEQFF.

For the CDR3, the DNA is TGTGCCATCAGCGACCTGGGGGGCTTCTCCTACGAGCAGTACTTC. This gives the protein CAISDLGGFSYEQYF. The chain employs TRBV10-3 and TRBJ2-7; D may be TRBD1 or TRBD2 (6 bases each). V was shortened by 6 bases and J by 0 bases, with 15 bases between the two germline ends. Germline-derived CDR1 and CDR2 are ENHRY and SYGVKD. This CDR3 has 15 amino acids.

The rearrangement uses TRBV4-3 and TRBJ2-7; D is tentatively TRBD1 or TRBD2 (5 bases each). Looked up from germline, CDR1 is LGHNA and CDR2 is YSLEER. This CDR3 region has 13 residues. The V gene lost 4 bases and the J gene lost 7 bases, with 14 bases spanning the gap. The DNA of the CDR3 is TGCGCCAGCAGCCGGAACTTGAGGGGAGAGCAGTACTTC. Translation gives CASSRNLRGEQYF.

The chain employs TRBV14 and TRBJ2-3; weak D call: TRBD2 (6 bases). V was trimmed by 5 bases and J by 6 bases, leaving 18 bases between them. This CDR3 contains 15 residues. Germline loops: CDR1 SGHDN, CDR2 FVKESK. The CDR3 loop reads CASSGRDFNPDTQYF. CDR3 bases: TGTGCCAGCAGCGGCCGGGACTTCAACCCCGATACGCAGTATTTT. The whole variable domain, remainder taken from reference TRBV14 and TRBJ2-3, is EAGVTQFPSHSVIEKGQTVTLRCDPISGHDNLYWYRRVMGKEIKFLLHFVKESKQDESGMPNNRFLAERTGGTYSTLKVQPAELEDSGVYFCASSGRDFNPDTQYFGPGTRLTVL.

The chain links TRBV6-1 to TRBJ1-5; D uncertain. V was trimmed by 2 bases and J by 7 bases, leaving 15 bases between them. CDR3 size: 15 residues. Germline values: CDR1 MNHNS, CDR2 SASEGT. The CDR3 nucleotides are TGTGCCAGCAGTGAATTGTGGGATCTTGGACAGCCCCAGCATTTT. Amino acid sequence: CASSELWDLGQPQHF.

V gene TRBV27 combines with J gene TRBJ2-1, with 13 bases that match TRBD2. V lost 3 bases to trimming and J lost 10 bases; unmatched junction nucleotides: 6. Germline loops: CDR1 MNHEY, CDR2 SMNVEV (reference sequence). This CDR3 is built from 15 residues. CDR3 region: CASSFYTSGRDEQFF. CDR3 in DNA: TGTGCCAGCAGTTTTTACACTAGCGGGAGGGACGAGCAGTTCTTC.

The J gene is TRBJ2-7, the V gene TRBV9, with TRBD2 identical over 13 bases. The CDR3 has 17 amino acids. Germline values: CDR1 SGDLS, CDR2 YYNGEE. V lost 4 bases and J lost 2; bases outside the gene matches: 9. In nucleotides, the CDR3 is TGTGCCAGCAGCACTACGCAACTAGCGGGAGGGCCCTACGAGCAGTACTTC. This translates into CASSTTQLAGGPYEQYF.

The chain combines TRBV27 with TRBJ2-4; a possible D gene is TRBD1 (5 bases). CDR3 size: 14 residues. Trimming left V 6 bases short and J 5 bases short, with 14 bases between. Germline CDR1 and CDR2: MNHEY and SMNVEV (reference sequence). CDR3 in DNA: TGTGCCAGCAGCGCCGCCTGGGGCGAAAACATTCAGTACTTC. Protein sequence: CASSAAWGENIQYF.

This rearrangement joins TRBV28 to TRBJ1-5; 8 positions match TRBD1. The CDR3 has 15 amino acids. V was clipped by 3 bases and J by 3 bases; unmatched bases: 4. Germline CDR1 reads MDHEN; CDR2 reads SYDVKM. The CDR3: CASSLDRVNNQPQHF. The DNA for the CDR3 is TGTGCCAGCAGTTTGGACAGGGTGAACAATCAGCCCCAGCATTTT.

The rearrangement links TRBV7-9 to TRBJ1-2; possible D gene TRBD1, 6 bases. CDR3 size: 17 residues. CDR1 is SEHNR, CDR2 FQNEAQ, per germline (reference sequence). V was pared by 2 bases and J by 5 bases, with 21 bases between. CDR3 DNA sequence: TGTGCCAGCAGCTTAATAAGCGTCAGGGGCCCTTGGTATGGCTACACCTTC. It specifies CASSLISVRGPWYGYTF.

The genes are TRBV19 and TRBJ2-6, with D hard to call. The germline V gene encodes CDR1 LNHDA and CDR2 SQIVND (reference sequence). The length of the CDR3 is 15 residues. Between the trimmed V and J ends, which lost 3 bases and 6 bases, there was a span of 12 bases. Here the CDR3 DNA reads TGTGCCAGTAGTATCGGCCCGCTAGAGGCCAACGTCCTGACTTTC. Translation: CASSIGPLEANVLTF.

The chain couples TRBV7-9 to TRBJ2-1; TRBD1 agrees at 9 bases. Germline V lookup: CDR1 SEHNR, CDR2 FQNEAQ (reference sequence). Trimming took 5 bases from V and 5 from J; bases not matched to a gene: 10. The CDR3 length is 16 residues. The CDR3 sequence is CASSPHTGQGNNEQFF. The CDR3 region has the DNA TGTGCCAGCAGCCCGCACACGGGACAGGGCAACAATGAGCAGTTCTTC.

The chain links TRBV6-1 to TRBJ2-3, with TRBD2 identical over 7 bases. There are 15 residues in the CDR3. Germline lookup yields CDR1 MNHNS and CDR2 SASEGT. V gave up 3 bases and J gave up 6 bases; unmatched junction bases: 9. The chain's CDR3 is CASSEVAGSADTQYF. The CDR3 DNA reads TGTGCCAGCAGTGAGGTAGCGGGCTCCGCGGATACGCAGTATTTT.

V and J are TRBV5-1 and TRBJ1-1; D perhaps matches TRBD1 (5 bases). Per the germline V gene, CDR1 is SGHRS and CDR2 is YFSETQ. CDR3 length: 16 amino acids. V was pared by 4 bases and J by 0 bases, with 16 bases between. The CDR3 loop is CASSNGTAFLNTEAFF. CDR3 nucleotides: TGCGCCAGCAGCAACGGGACGGCTTTCTTGAACACTGAAGCTTTCTTT.

This clone showed up just a few times. The chain has TRBV7-9 and TRBJ2-2; 7 bases are a match to TRBD1. Germline CDR1 SEHNR, CDR2 FQNEAQ (reference sequence). The CDR3 totals 12 residues. Losses at the gene ends were 11 bases for V and 3 bases for J; bases not matched to a gene: 3. The CDR3 region is CAGQEHTGELFF. For the CDR3, the DNA is TGTGCCGGACAGGAACACACCGGGGAGCTGTTTTTT.

On this clone: The sample contains more than one DNA sequence encoding this CDR3. The CDR3 sequence: CASSLVGVAPDEQYF. The DNA of the CDR3 is TGCGCCAGCAGTCTGGTGGGAGTAGCGCCCGACGAGCAGTACTTC. The genes are TRBV4-1 and TRBJ2-7; tentative D call: TRBD2 (5 bases). V was shortened by 6 bases and J by 5 bases, with 20 bases between the two germline ends. The germline CDR1 and CDR2 sequences are MGHRA and YSYEKL. This CDR3 is 15 amino acids long.